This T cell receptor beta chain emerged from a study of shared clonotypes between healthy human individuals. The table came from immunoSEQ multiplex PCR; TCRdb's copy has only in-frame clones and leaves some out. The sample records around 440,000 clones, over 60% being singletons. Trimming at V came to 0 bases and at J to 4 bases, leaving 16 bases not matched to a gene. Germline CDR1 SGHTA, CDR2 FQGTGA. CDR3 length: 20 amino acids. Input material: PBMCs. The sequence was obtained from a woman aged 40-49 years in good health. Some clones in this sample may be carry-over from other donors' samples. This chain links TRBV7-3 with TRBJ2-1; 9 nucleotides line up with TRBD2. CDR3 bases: TGTGCCAGCAGCTTAACGTTAGTAGCTGCGGGAGGGGTTGGTTACAATGAGCAGTTCTTC. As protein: CASSLTLVAAGGVGYNEQFF.